Below are 2 T cell receptor beta chains sequenced from a single sample in a study of blood T cell repertoires in COVID-19. Using immunoSEQ multiplex PCR, the repertoire was profiled, and TCRdb retains in-frame clones only, with some absent. The sample comprises approximately 180,000 clones, 75% to 90% of which are singletons, and 6.2% rests with the top ten. Sequenced sample: PBMCs or T cells enriched from blood (not recorded which). These receptors were collected from a man aged 40-49 years who had recovered from COVID-19.

This clone came up once. The chain uses TRBV24-1 and TRBJ2-2; D is ambiguous. Trimming stripped 4 bases from V and 7 bases from J, with 3 bases between. The CDR3 is made up of 11 amino acids. CDR1 is KGHDR, CDR2 SFDVKD, per germline. In DNA form, the CDR3 reads TGTGCCACCAGTGACGTCGGGGAGCTGTTTTTT. Translated: CATSDVGELFF.

This rearrangement joins TRBV4-2 to TRBJ1-2; TRBD1 aligns across 9 bases. V dropped 0 bases and J dropped 1; count of bases not matched to a gene: 3. This CDR3 has 16 amino acids. Germline loops: CDR1 LGHNA, CDR2 YNFKEQ. The CDR3, as DNA: TGTGCCAGCAGCCAAGAAGAGGGACAGGGTAACTATGGCTACACCTTC. Residues: CASSQEEGQGNYGYTF.